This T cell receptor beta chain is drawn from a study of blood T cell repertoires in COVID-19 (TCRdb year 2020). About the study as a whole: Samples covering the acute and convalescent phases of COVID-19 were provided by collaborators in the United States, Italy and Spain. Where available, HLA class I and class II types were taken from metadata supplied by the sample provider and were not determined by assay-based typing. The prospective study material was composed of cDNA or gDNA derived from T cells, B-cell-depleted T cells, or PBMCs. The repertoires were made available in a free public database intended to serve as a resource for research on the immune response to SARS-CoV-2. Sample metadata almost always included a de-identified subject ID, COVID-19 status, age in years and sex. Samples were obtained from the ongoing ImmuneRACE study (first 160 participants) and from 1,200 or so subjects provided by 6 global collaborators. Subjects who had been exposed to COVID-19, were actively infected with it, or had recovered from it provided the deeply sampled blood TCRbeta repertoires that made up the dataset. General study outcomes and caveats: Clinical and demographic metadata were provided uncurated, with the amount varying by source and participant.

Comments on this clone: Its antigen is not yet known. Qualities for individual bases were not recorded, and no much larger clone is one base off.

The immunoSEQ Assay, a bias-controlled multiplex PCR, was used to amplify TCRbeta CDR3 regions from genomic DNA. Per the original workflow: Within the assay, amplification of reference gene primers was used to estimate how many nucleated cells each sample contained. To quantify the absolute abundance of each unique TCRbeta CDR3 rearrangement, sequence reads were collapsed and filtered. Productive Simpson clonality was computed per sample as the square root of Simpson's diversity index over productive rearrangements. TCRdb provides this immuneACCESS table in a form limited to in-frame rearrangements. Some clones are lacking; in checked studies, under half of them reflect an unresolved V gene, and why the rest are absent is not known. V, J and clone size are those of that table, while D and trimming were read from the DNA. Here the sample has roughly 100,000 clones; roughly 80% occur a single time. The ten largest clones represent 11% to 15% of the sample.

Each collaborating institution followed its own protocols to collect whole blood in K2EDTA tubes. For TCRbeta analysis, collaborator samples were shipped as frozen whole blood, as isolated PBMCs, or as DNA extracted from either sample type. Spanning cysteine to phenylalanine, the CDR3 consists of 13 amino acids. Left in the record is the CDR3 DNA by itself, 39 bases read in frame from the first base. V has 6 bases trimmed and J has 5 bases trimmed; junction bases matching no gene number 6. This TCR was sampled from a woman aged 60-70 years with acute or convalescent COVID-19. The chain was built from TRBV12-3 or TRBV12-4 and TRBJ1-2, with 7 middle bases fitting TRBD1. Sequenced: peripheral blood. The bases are TGTGCCAGCAGGTCGACAGGGAGGTATGGCTACACCTTC. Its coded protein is CASRSTGRYGYTF.